These 19 T cell receptor beta chains share one sample of origin, sequenced in a study of T cells of healthy individuals. Using its own MiXCR run on the 5' RACE reads, TCRdb lists one record per CDR3 protein. The sample contains fewer than 75,000 distinct CDR3 sequences, around 15% of which appear only once. All receptors derive from a human donor in good health.

This clonotype was recorded at least ten times. This rearrangement joins TRBV10-3 to TRBJ1-5, with a possible D match to TRBD1 (5 bases). The ends were cut back, 8 bases at V and 0 bases at J, with 11 bases in the middle. The CDR3 consists of 14 residues. Per germline, CDR1 ENHRY and CDR2 SYGVKD. CDR3 region: CAIATDPSNQPQHF. CDR3 in DNA: TGTGCCATCGCGACAGACCCTAGCAATCAGCCCCAGCATTTT.

The chain links TRBV7-9 to TRBJ2-5; possibly TRBD2 for D (6 bases). V lost 4 bases and J lost 3, with 18 bases in between. The CDR3 is 16 residues long. The germline gives CDR1 SEHNR, CDR2 FQNEAQ (reference sequence). The CDR3 spells CASSSEMEGTKETQYF. The CDR3 bases are TGTGCCAGCAGCTCAGAGATGGAGGGGACCAAAGAGACCCAGTACTTC.

This chain joins TRBV6-2 or TRBV6-3 and TRBJ2-3; D may be TRBD1 (5 bases). Trimming pared 5 bases from V and 6 bases from J, leaving 21 bases between. The CDR3 totals 16 residues. From germline, CDR1 is MNHEY and CDR2 SVGEGT. CDR3 amino acids: CASSPRVNLYRDTQYF. Here the CDR3 DNA reads TGTGCCAGCAGTCCCAGGGTGAACCTGTATCGGGATACGCAGTATTTT.

CDR3 in DNA: TGTGCCAGCAGAATAAAGGGACAGGGCTACACTGAAGCTTTCTTT. This gives the protein CASRIKGQGYTEAFF. The chain combines TRBV6-1 with TRBJ1-1, with 9 nucleotides matching TRBD1. Germline lookup yields CDR1 MNHNS and CDR2 SASEGT. The junction had 8 bases not matched to a gene; V was cut back by 6 bases and J by 3 bases. This CDR3 is 15 amino acids long.

J is TRBJ2-1 and V is TRBV24-1; 12 bases fit TRBD2. CDR3 length: 18 residues. Germline V gene sequence: CDR1 KGHDR, CDR2 SFDVKD. The ends lost 9 bases at V and 4 bases at J; junction bases unmatched: 15. This CDR3 is CATARPGLAGNMYNEQFF. The CDR3, as DNA: TGTGCCACCGCACGTCCCGGACTAGCGGGAAATATGTACAATGAGCAGTTCTTC.

V usage is TRBV12-3 or TRBV12-4 and J usage is TRBJ1-2, with 8 bases matching TRBD1. This CDR3 has 15 amino acids. V shed 2 bases and J 7 bases; nucleotides not matched to a gene: 9. The CDR3 DNA is TGTGCCAGCAGTTTAAAGGGACAGGCGTTGGGTGGCTACACCTTC. It translates to CASSLKGQALGGYTF.

This clonotype appeared many times. The gene calls are TRBV4-1 and TRBJ2-7, with 12 bases lining up with TRBD2. CDR1 and CDR2 from the germline V gene are MGHRA and YSYEKL. V gave up 3 bases and J gave up 7 bases; unmatched junction bases: 7. This CDR3 contains 15 residues. For the CDR3, the DNA is TGCGCCAGCAGCCAGCCGACTAGCGGGAGACGTGAGCAGTACTTC. It translates to CASSQPTSGRREQYF.

This rearrangement joins TRBV7-2 to TRBJ2-7, with no clear D. CDR1 SGHTA and CDR2 FQGNSA come from the germline V gene. The V end was cut by 3 bases, the J end by 6 bases, with 9 bases between. There are 12 residues in the CDR3. The CDR3 DNA follows: TGTGCCAGCAGCTTTATCGGGCTCGAGCAGTACTTC. It yields the protein CASSFIGLEQYF.

The chain uses TRBV7-9 and TRBJ2-7; 13 nucleotides line up with TRBD2. With 5 bases clipped from V and 6 bases from J, the junction kept 4 bases outside the gene matches. The CDR3 covers 14 residues. Looked up from germline, CDR1 is SEHNR and CDR2 is FQNEAQ (reference sequence). The CDR3 sequence is CASSPTSGGREQYF. In nucleotides, the CDR3 is TGTGCCAGCAGCCCGACTAGCGGGGGGCGCGAGCAGTACTTC.

The genes are TRBV12-3 or TRBV12-4 and TRBJ1-6; D call uncertain. Between the trimmed V and J ends, which lost 6 bases and 7 bases, there was a span of 19 bases. The CDR3 is 16 amino acids. CDR3 nucleotides: TGTGCCAGCAGCGGATCATGGACTGGTGAAAATTCACCCCTCCACTTT. The encoded protein is CASSGSWTGENSPLHF.

This rearrangement joins TRBV20-1 to TRBJ2-5; 9 bases fit TRBD1. The J segment lost 0 bases and the V segment lost 7 bases, leaving 6 bases of the junction unmatched. The CDR3 contains 14 residues. In germline, CDR1 is DFQATT, CDR2 SNEGSKA (reference sequence). The CDR3 loop is CSGGRDRDQETQYF. DNA for the CDR3: TGCAGTGGCGGTCGGGACAGGGACCAAGAGACCCAGTACTTC.

Only a few counts were recorded for this clonotype. The chain combines TRBV6-2 or TRBV6-3 with TRBJ2-2; D is uncertain. V gave up 0 bases and J gave up 6 bases, with 2 bases separating them. This CDR3 region has 12 residues. CDR1 and CDR2 (germline): MNHEY, SVGEGT. CDR3 DNA: TGTGCCAGCAGTTACTCTGCCGGGGAGCTGTTTTTT. Protein product: CASSYSAGELFF.

To note about this clonotype: This could be a read error, since a much larger clone is one nucleotide away. The chain carries TRBV28 and TRBJ2-7; tentatively, D is TRBD2 (7 bases). The CDR3 sequence is 12 residues long. The V gene's germline CDR1 is MDHEN and CDR2 SYDVKM. CDR3 bases: TGTGCCAGCAGTTTAACGTGGGGGGGCTTGAACTTC. Its translation is CASSLTWGGLNF.

This chain links TRBV14 with TRBJ2-1; 7 bases align to TRBD2. This CDR3 is built from 14 residues. Germline V gives CDR1 SGHDN, CDR2 FVKESK. Trimming cost V 4 bases and J 3 bases; bases outside gene matches: 3. In DNA form, the CDR3 reads TGTGCCAGCAGCCGCGGGACTATCTACAATGAGCAGTTCTTC. Encoded protein: CASSRGTIYNEQFF. Using reference TRBV14 and TRBJ2-1 for the parts outside the CDR3, the full variable domain is EAGVTQFPSHSVIEKGQTVTLRCDPISGHDNLYWYRRVMGKEIKFLLHFVKESKQDESGMPNNRFLAERTGGTYSTLKVQPAELEDSGVYFCASSRGTIYNEQFFGPGTRLTVL.

This clonotype showed up just a few times. This rearrangement joins TRBV20-1 to TRBJ2-1, with 16 bases aligning to TRBD2. Germline V gene sequence: CDR1 DFQATT, CDR2 SNEGSKA (reference sequence). This CDR3 contains 16 residues. J lost 7 bases, V lost 5 bases, and 8 bases had no gene match. The CDR3 region has the DNA TGCAGTGCTCCCGGGACTAGCGGGAGGGGAGGGAATGAGCAGTTCTTC. Translation: CSAPGTSGRGGNEQFF.

For this clonotype: This may come from a read error, since a much larger clone is one base off. The chain joins TRBV9 to TRBJ2-1; no clear D. The CDR3 runs to 12 residues. Germline V gene lookup returns CDR1 SGDLS and CDR2 YYNGEE. The CDR3 sequence is CTSSLSNNEQFF. As DNA, the CDR3 is TGTACCAGCAGTCTCTCTAACAATGAGCAGTTCTTC.

V gene TRBV5-1 combines with J gene TRBJ2-1; 14 nucleotides align to TRBD2. J was trimmed by 0 bases and V by 4 bases; bases with no gene match: 9. Germline-derived CDR1 and CDR2 are SGHRS and YFSETQ. CDR3 length: 19 residues. The CDR3 sequence is CASSPKGLAGVNSYNEQFF. CDR3 coding DNA: TGCGCCAGCAGCCCGAAGGGACTAGCGGGGGTTAACTCCTACAATGAGCAGTTCTTC.

This clonotype has a count of ten or more. This chain joins TRBV5-1 and TRBJ2-2; perhaps TRBD1 as D (6 bases). The V end lost 3 bases, the J end lost 3 bases, and 9 bases lay between the germline ends. CDR3 length: 14 residues. Germline V gives CDR1 SGHRS, CDR2 YFSETQ. The CDR3 reads CASSWRTDTGELFF. The CDR3 nucleotides are TGCGCCAGCAGCTGGAGGACAGACACCGGGGAGCTGTTTTTT.

The chain combines TRBV7-2 with TRBJ1-6; D not certain. This CDR3 has 13 amino acids. Trimming removed 4 bases from V and 9 bases from J, with 10 bases in between. Germline CDR1 is SGHTA and CDR2 is FQGNSA. In DNA, the CDR3 is TGTGCCAGCAGCTCGGACGGTTTTTCACCCCTCCACTTT. Translation gives CASSSDGFSPLHF.